The 2 T cell receptor beta chains reported below all come from one sample, sequenced in a study of T-cell reconstitution after alpha-beta-depleted transplantation in children. As it was prepared, the TCRbeta library received unique molecular identifiers. TCRdb redid the calling of the PCR reads with MiXCR, one entry per CDR3 protein. The data contain more than 300,000 distinct CDR3 sequences, 15% to 20% of them singletons. The sample here was PBMCs, mostly from graft donor cells, taken 360 days after TCRalphabeta/CD19-depleted stem cell transplant. The receptors were gathered from a male patient between 2 and 10 years old who had a stem cell transplant for acute lymphoblastic leukemia, so the T cells may come from the graft donor.

This clonotype was picked up a small number of times. This chain uses TRBV7-3 with TRBJ2-1; a possible D gene is TRBD2 (6 bases). This CDR3 comprises 14 residues. Germline CDR1 and CDR2: SGHTA and FQGTGA. Deletions cut 5 bases from V and 7 bases from J, with 15 bases between. The CDR3 sequence is CASSPSGVGNEQFF. CDR3 DNA sequence: TGTGCCAGCAGCCCGTCGGGGGTGGGGAATGAGCAGTTCTTC. The full variable domain, with the rest looked up from reference TRBV7-3 and TRBJ2-1, is GAGVSQTPSNKVTEKGKYVELRCDPISGHTALYWYRQSLGQGPEFLIYFQGTGAADDSGLPNDRFFAVRPEGSVSTLKIQRTERGDSAVYLCASSPSGVGNEQFFGPGTRLTVL.

V gene TRBV28 combines with J gene TRBJ2-7; maybe TRBD2 (5 bases). V shed 3 bases and J shed 0 bases, with 18 bases lying between them. This CDR3 is built from 17 residues. Germline loops: CDR1 MDHEN, CDR2 SYDVKM. CDR3 coding DNA: TGTGCCAGCAGTTTTGGGTTCCTCGGAGGCCCCTCCTACGAGCAGTACTTC. Protein product: CASSFGFLGGPSYEQYF.